One sample yielded the 16 T cell receptor beta chains listed below, sequenced in a study of blood T cell repertoires in COVID-19. Some clones are missing from TCRdb's copy, which holds only in-frame ones; the method was immunoSEQ multiplex PCR. The sample contains a few hundred thousand clones, around 87% of which appear only once. The specimen was peripheral blood. The receptors stem from a woman aged 25 to 39 with COVID-19, enrolled during active disease.

The V and J genes are TRBV28 and TRBJ1-4; TRBD1 matches at 8 bases. The CDR3 loop spans 14 amino acids. V shed 5 bases and J 5 bases; nucleotides not matched to a gene: 4. CDR1 MDHEN and CDR2 SYDVKM come from the germline V gene. The CDR3 is CASSGGQENEKLFF. CDR3 nucleotide sequence: TGTGCCAGCAGTGGGGGACAGGAGAATGAAAAACTGTTTTTT.

The chain employs TRBV3-1 (or the pseudogene TRBV3-2) and TRBJ1-2; TRBD1 matches 10 bases. Germline V gene lookup returns CDR1 LGHDT and CDR2 YNNKEL (reference sequence). The CDR3 loop spans 14 amino acids. The V gene end was trimmed by 3 bases and the J gene end by 5 bases; junction bases not matched to a gene: 3. CDR3 residues: CASSHRDRGYGYTF. The CDR3 region has the DNA TGTGCCAGCAGCCACCGGGACAGGGGATATGGCTACACCTTC.

The chain couples TRBV2 to TRBJ2-5, with D perhaps TRBD1 (5 bases). CDR3 length: 15 residues. CDR1 and CDR2 from the germline V gene are SNHLY and FYNNEI. V gave up 3 bases and J gave up 2 bases, with 13 bases separating them. The CDR3 DNA reads as TGTGCCAGCAGTGATGACAGTTCAGCTCAAGAGACCCAGTACTTC. It codes for CASSDDSSAQETQYF. Together with reference TRBV2 and TRBJ2-5, the CDR3 gives the full variable domain: EPEVTQTPSHQVTQMGQEVILRCVPISNHLYFYWYRQILGQKVEFLVSFYNNEISEKSEIFDDQFSVERPDGSNFTLKIRSTKLEDSAMYFCASSDDSSAQETQYFGPGTRLLVL.

This chain links TRBV5-4 with TRBJ2-7, with no clear D. V was shortened by 2 bases and J by 0 bases, with 12 bases between the two germline ends. CDR1 is SGHNT, CDR2 YYREEE, per germline (reference sequence). This CDR3 has 15 amino acids. CDR3 nucleotides: TGTGCCAGCAGCTTAGGCCAGGATGCCTCCTACGAGCAGTACTTC. Its protein product is CASSLGQDASYEQYF.

This clone was seen a handful of times. V and J are TRBV27 and TRBJ2-2; 10 positions match TRBD2. Germline CDR1 MNHEY, CDR2 SMNVEV (reference sequence). The CDR3 length is 15 residues. V gave up 0 bases and J gave up 6 bases; unmatched junction bases: 1. The CDR3 region has the DNA TGTGCCAGCAGTTTATCGGGACTAGCGTCCGGGGAGCTGTTTTTT. Amino acids: CASSLSGLASGELFF.

V usage is TRBV24-1 and J usage is TRBJ1-2; TRBD1 might be the D (6 bases). The CDR3 runs to 12 residues. Looked up from germline, CDR1 is KGHDR and CDR2 is SFDVKD. Trimming shortened V by 5 bases and J by 6 bases, and 9 bases separated the two germline ends. CDR3 nucleotides: TGTGCCACCAGTGGTCCAGGGGATGGCTACACCTTC. As protein: CATSGPGDGYTF.

The V gene is TRBV7-2, the J gene TRBJ2-3; 8 positions match TRBD1. V gave up 2 bases and J gave up 3 bases; unmatched junction bases: 1. The germline gives CDR1 SGHTA, CDR2 FQGNSA. The CDR3 loop spans 14 amino acids. The CDR3: CASSLNRGTDTQYF. In DNA form, the CDR3 reads TGTGCCAGCAGCTTAAACAGGGGGACAGATACGCAGTATTTT. The full variable domain, rest sourced from reference TRBV7-2 and TRBJ2-3, is GAGVSQSPSNKVTEKGKDVELRCDPISGHTALYWYRQSLGQGLEFLIYFQGNSAPDKSGLPSDRFSAERTGGSVSTLTIQRTQQEDSAVYLCASSLNRGTDTQYFGPGTRLTVL.

The chain carries TRBV20-1 and TRBJ1-2, with D perhaps TRBD1 (6 bases). This CDR3 region has 14 residues. Trimming pared 3 bases from V and 4 bases from J, leaving 15 bases between. Looked up from germline, CDR1 is DFQATT and CDR2 is SNEGSKA (reference sequence). In nucleotides, the CDR3 is TGCAGTGCTAGTCGGGACACCACAGCCTATGGCTACACCTTC. Its translation is CSASRDTTAYGYTF.

The chain joins TRBV19 to TRBJ2-7, with 7 positions matching TRBD2. This CDR3 has 17 amino acids. Per the germline V gene, CDR1 is LNHDA and CDR2 is SQIVND (reference sequence). Losses at the gene ends were 4 bases for V and 2 bases for J; bases not matched to a gene: 14. CDR3 nucleotides: TGTGCCAGTAGTAGACTAGCTCTAGGAGGGAGTCCCTACGAGCAGTACTTC. It encodes CASSRLALGGSPYEQYF.

The chain has TRBV10-1 and TRBJ2-5; 7 bases map to TRBD2. The trim removed 9 bases at V and 5 bases at J, leaving 21 bases unmatched. Germline CDR1 is WNHNN and CDR2 is SYGVQD (reference sequence). This CDR3 contains 17 residues. CDR3 protein: CARNHGGNRLAWETQYF. The CDR3 coding sequence is TGCGCCAGAAACCACGGTGGGAACCGACTAGCTTGGGAGACCCAGTACTTC.

The rearrangement links TRBV24-1 to TRBJ2-7, with 8 bases matching TRBD1. The trim removed 5 bases at V and 2 bases at J, leaving 7 bases unmatched. Germline loops: CDR1 KGHDR, CDR2 SFDVKD. CDR3 length equals 15 residues. This CDR3 is CATSGTETGAYEQYF. Written as DNA, the CDR3 is TGTGCCACCAGTGGAACCGAGACAGGGGCCTACGAGCAGTACTTC.

The J gene is TRBJ1-3, the V gene TRBV30, with D perhaps matching TRBD1 (5 bases). This CDR3 is built from 13 residues. V was pared by 4 bases and J by 2 bases, with 9 bases between. Germline CDR1 GTSNPN, CDR2 SVGIG (reference sequence). CDR3 residues: CAWTTGAGNTIYF. CDR3 DNA: TGTGCCTGGACGACGGGGGCTGGAAACACCATATATTTT.

The V gene is TRBV28, the J gene TRBJ2-7; D is undetermined. This CDR3 is built from 13 residues. Deletions cut 3 bases from V and 7 bases from J, with 13 bases between. Germline-derived CDR1 and CDR2 are MDHEN and SYDVKM. The CDR3 coding sequence is TGTGCCAGCAGTTTCCTTAATAACGGGGAGCAGTACTTC. Amino acids: CASSFLNNGEQYF.

This clone came up once. The J gene is TRBJ2-5, the V gene TRBV28; 9 positions match TRBD2. The CDR3 covers 14 residues. V was pared by 5 bases and J by 4 bases, with 5 bases of the junction left unmatched. Germline V lookup: CDR1 MDHEN, CDR2 SYDVKM. The CDR3 nucleotides are TGTGCCAGCAGTGGGACTAGCCTACGAGAGACCCAGTACTTC. This encodes CASSGTSLRETQYF.

This clone was detected a few times. The chain recombines TRBV19 with TRBJ2-5; maybe TRBD1 (6 bases). The CDR3 spans 14 residues. The germline V gene has CDR1 LNHDA and CDR2 SQIVND (reference sequence). The V end lost 4 bases, the J end lost 7 bases, and 16 bases lay between the germline ends. CDR3 DNA: TGTGCCAGTAGTACGGGACATCGAGGGGGGACCCAGTACTTC. It yields the protein CASSTGHRGGTQYF.

The chain is built from TRBV3-1 (or the pseudogene TRBV3-2) and TRBJ2-7; TRBD2 matches 7 bases. The CDR3 sequence is 15 residues long. CDR1 and CDR2 from the germline V gene are LGHDT and YNNKEL (reference sequence). The V segment lost 2 bases and the J segment 5 bases; nucleotides outside the gene matches: 9. CDR3 coding DNA: TGTGCCAGCAGCCAACGACGGGCGGGAGTTCACGAGCAGTACTTC. It encodes CASSQRRAGVHEQYF.